A selection of T cell receptor beta chains follows, all from one sample in a study of blood T cell repertoires in COVID-19. Clones were sequenced by immunoSEQ multiplex PCR, and TCRdb holds only the in-frame ones, with some missing. The repertoire holds some 260,000 clones, with around 85% as singletons. Sequencing was done on a sample of peripheral blood. These receptors all come from a woman in her forties with active or convalescent COVID-19. CDR3s include the opening cysteine and the closing phenylalanine or tryptophan. The D gene is left open where the match is weak. Only part of the rows carry a size: once, few, many, or a class if the clone is expanded.

.	TRBV15	TRBJ1-1	.	CATRQPNTEAFF	TGTGCCACCAGACAGCCGAACACTGAAGCTTTCTTT
few	TRBV9	TRBJ1-1	TRBD1	CASSPRQGLNTEAFF	TGTGCCAGCAGCCCCCGACAGGGCTTGAACACTGAAGCTTTCTTT
few	TRBV23-1	TRBJ1-6	.	CASSPRQHDRDSPLHF	TGCGCCAGCAGTCCACGACAGCACGATCGGGATTCACCCCTCCACTTT
.	TRBV2	TRBJ1-6	.	CASSERSSPSSYNSPLHF	TGTGCCAGCAGTGAGAGGAGTTCCCCCAGCTCCTATAATTCACCCCTCCACTTT
once	TRBV19	TRBJ1-2	TRBD1	CASSPGSGTGGAYGYTF	TGTGCCAGTAGTCCCGGATCCGGGACAGGGGGCGCCTACGGCTACACCTTC
few	TRBV19	TRBJ1-5	.	CASSIGVWKEQESNQPQHF	TGTGCCAGTAGTATAGGGGTTTGGAAGGAACAGGAATCCAATCAGCCCCAGCATTTT
.	TRBV7-3	TRBJ2-3	.	CASSQAGGHGTDTQYF	TGTGCCAGCAGCCAAGCAGGCGGACATGGAACAGATACGCAGTATTTT
.	TRBV11-3	TRBJ2-2	TRBD1	CASSRGQLNTGELFF	TGTGCCAGCAGCCGGGGACAGTTGAACACCGGGGAGCTGTTTTTT
.	TRBV19	TRBJ1-5	.	CASSPTVSSNQPQHF	TGTGCCAGTAGCCCGACAGTAAGTAGCAATCAGCCCCAGCATTTT
.	TRBV19	TRBJ1-1	TRBD1	CASSPGTAYTRIFAFF	TGTGCCAGTAGTCCTGGGACAGCCTACACAAGGATTTTCGCTTTCTTT
.	TRBV7-2	TRBJ1-1	.	CASNFRLNTEAFF	TGTGCCAGCAACTTCAGGTTGAACACTGAAGCTTTCTTT
.	TRBV5-4	TRBJ1-1	.	CASSLWQMNTEAFF	TGTGCCAGCAGCTTGTGGCAAATGAACACTGAAGCTTTCTTT
.	TRBV9	TRBJ2-1	TRBD2	CASSALAGMYNEQFF	TGTGCCAGCAGCGCTCTAGCGGGGATGTACAATGAGCAGTTCTTC
.	TRBV5-4	TRBJ2-5	TRBD2	CASSSVAGIQETQYF	TGTGCCAGCAGCTCCGTAGCGGGGATCCAAGAGACCCAGTACTTC
.	TRBV28	TRBJ1-6	.	CASSLEVVGGFSLHF	TGTGCCAGCAGTTTGGAAGTAGTCGGGGGGTTCTCCCTCCACTTT
.	TRBV5-4	TRBJ1-6	TRBD1	CASSSDRANSPLHF	TGTGCCAGCAGTTCGGACAGGGCAAATTCACCCCTCCACTTT
.	TRBV6-5	TRBJ1-3	.	CASSLLRGNTIYF	TGTGCCAGCAGTCTACTCCGGGGAAACACCATATATTTT
.	TRBV6-5	TRBJ2-7	TRBD2	CASNFRSGGADEQYF	TGTGCCAGCAACTTCCGTAGCGGGGGGGCCGACGAGCAGTACTTC
once	TRBV6-6	TRBJ1-1	TRBD1	CASSPVSPGGGVNTEAFF	TGTGCCAGCAGTCCGGTGAGCCCAGGGGGCGGTGTGAACACTGAAGCTTTCTTT
.	TRBV28	TRBJ1-2	TRBD1	CASSNRDRGYGYTF	TGTGCCAGCAGTAACCGGGACAGGGGATATGGCTACACCTTC
many	TRBV25-1	TRBJ1-2	.	CASSVRPFYGYTF	TGTGCCAGCAGTGTCAGGCCCTTCTATGGCTACACCTTC
.	TRBV3-1/TRBV3-2	TRBJ1-2	.	CASSQDLVPTHGYTF	TGTGCCAGCAGCCAAGATTTGGTTCCTACCCATGGCTACACCTTC
.	TRBV10-3	TRBJ1-2	TRBD1	CAISPGQGNGYTF	TGTGCCATCAGCCCGGGACAGGGGAATGGCTACACCTTC
.	TRBV28	TRBJ2-3	.	CASRTADTQYF	TGTGCCAGCAGGACAGCAGATACGCAGTATTTT
.	TRBV7-2	TRBJ1-5	TRBD1	CASSSGGWSNQPQHF	TGTGCCAGCAGTTCAGGGGGCTGGAGCAATCAGCCCCAGCATTTT
.	TRBV12-5	TRBJ2-1	.	CASGLAGKGEQFF	TGTGCTAGTGGTTTGGCGGGGAAAGGTGAGCAGTTCTTC
.	TRBV3-1/TRBV3-2	TRBJ2-7	.	CASSLGMRTFYEQYF	TGTGCCAGCAGCCTGGGGATGAGGACATTCTACGAGCAGTACTTC
.	TRBV5-1	TRBJ1-1	TRBD1	CASSPGPRQGGTEAFF	TGCGCCAGCAGCCCAGGTCCCCGACAGGGGGGCACTGAAGCTTTCTTT
few	TRBV6-5	TRBJ1-1	.	CASSYSRRTEAFF	TGTGCCAGCAGTTACTCAAGGAGGACTGAAGCTTTCTTT
medium-sized	TRBV6-6	TRBJ2-3	TRBD2	CASSYPAGGTDTQYF	TGTGCCAGCAGTTACCCAGCGGGGGGCACAGATACGCAGTATTTT
.	TRBV5-1	TRBJ1-2	TRBD1	CASSSGGRLTHYTF	TGCGCCAGCAGCTCAGGGGGCCGGTTGACCCACTACACCTTC
.	TRBV7-3	TRBJ2-6	TRBD2	CASSLIGGSANVLTF	TGTGCCAGCAGCTTAATCGGGGGGTCGGCCAACGTCCTGACTTTC
.	TRBV11-2	TRBJ2-4	TRBD1	CASTLAGGKNIQYF	TGTGCCAGCACCCTTGCAGGGGGAAAAAACATTCAGTACTTC